The source of this T cell receptor beta chain is a study of T cell repertoires in cytomegalovirus infection. Study-level results: Dominating the ex vivo response were TCR beta clonotypes that were CMV-specific and HLA-C-restricted.

One entry per CDR3 protein, called by TCRdb with MiXCR from the reads. The table records about half a million distinct CDR3 sequences, around 30% of them present only once. This clonotype was seen a handful of times. Its antigen is currently unknown. CDR3 length equals 11 residues. V was cut by 5 bases and J by 6 bases, with 7 bases left in between. Germline values: CDR1 SGHAT, CDR2 FQNNGV. The TCR originated in a human donor in good health (CMV status not recorded). Some clones in this sample may be carry-over from other donors' samples. The chain joins TRBV11-2 to TRBJ1-1; D not resolved. The material sequenced was cultured PBMCs, taken from culture after CMV antigen stimulation. CDR3 in DNA: TGTGCCAGCAGCGGATGGGCTGAAGCTTTCTTT. It is translated as CASSGWAEAFF.